This T cell receptor beta chain was recovered during a study of beta chain features in type 1 diabetes. Study in general: The patient and healthy donor groups were comparable for age, gender and cell yields. General study points: Across all four CD4+ subsets, people with type 1 diabetes showed modestly shorter TCRB CDR3s. Healthy donors had naive, central memory and Treg TCRB repertoires that appeared less similar than those seen among patients.

Germline V gene lookup returns CDR1 SGHDN and CDR2 FVKESK. V lost 1 base, J lost 9 bases, and 13 bases lay in between. There are 15 residues in the CDR3. The sequenced template was cDNA made from the entire isolated RNA. The assay was immunoSEQ multiplex PCR, and TCRdb's table has in-frame clones only and misses some. The table lists under 400,000 clones, approximately 14% of them singletons. This clone was counted many times. The target antigen is unknown. The chain links TRBV14 to TRBJ1-6, with D unresolved. This receptor was identified in a man under 40 in good health. Sequencing was carried out using central memory CD4+ T cells from blood. The CDR3 loop reads CASSQGRTGGSPLHF. In nucleotides, the CDR3 is TGTGCCAGCAGCCAAGGGAGGACGGGTGGTTCACCCCTCCACTTT.